Presented here are 10 T cell receptor beta chains from one specimen sequenced in a study of blood T cell repertoires in COVID-19. Repertoires were generated with immunoSEQ multiplex PCR, while TCRdb's copy carries only in-frame clones and drops some. The sample carries 200,000 to 250,000 clones, around four fifths recorded once. Sequencing input: peripheral blood. These receptors all stem from a woman of 80 years or more with acute or convalescent COVID-19.

Here the CDR3 reads CASSSRTGFEQYF. DNA for the CDR3: TGTGCCAGCAGTTCACGGACAGGGTTCGAGCAGTACTTC. The chain uses TRBV28 and TRBJ2-7, with 8 nucleotides matching TRBD1. CDR1 and CDR2 from the germline V gene are MDHEN and SYDVKM. Trimming at V came to 4 bases and at J to 6 bases, leaving 5 bases not matched to a gene. The CDR3 loop spans 13 amino acids.

The rearrangement links TRBV5-4 to TRBJ1-2; no clear D. Germline V gene lookup returns CDR1 SGHNT and CDR2 YYREEE (reference sequence). V lost 2 bases and J lost 6, with 8 bases in between. The CDR3 contains 12 residues. CDR3 residues: CASSLGLDGYTF. The CDR3 coding sequence is TGTGCCAGCAGCTTAGGACTGGATGGCTACACCTTC.

The CDR3 spells CARRSGPLPYYGYTF. For the CDR3, the DNA is TGTGCCAGAAGGTCAGGCCCCCTCCCCTACTATGGCTACACCTTC. This sequence joins TRBV5-3 and TRBJ1-2, with no clear D. TRBV5-3 is an ORF, with its function uncertain. The CDR3 is made up of 15 amino acids. With 5 bases removed from V and 3 bases from J, the gap between germline ends came to 17 bases.

This rearrangement joins TRBV7-2 to TRBJ2-3; TRBD2 aligns across 7 bases. CDR3 length: 16 residues. The germline CDR1 and CDR2 sequences are SGHTA and FQGNSA. J gave up 4 bases and V 6 bases, and 13 bases lay outside the gene matches. The CDR3 DNA reads TGTGCCAGCAGTTCCCGCGGGGGTGCTCGGCCAGATACGCAGTATTTT. It encodes CASSSRGGARPDTQYF.

This chain joins TRBV7-3 and TRBJ1-2; the D gene is possibly TRBD1 (6 bases). Deletions cut 4 bases from V and 8 bases from J, with 17 bases between. Germline CDR1 and CDR2: SGHTA and FQGTGA. This CDR3 has 14 residues. CDR3 in DNA: TGTGCCAGCAGCTCCCTCCCTACAGGGAGAGGCTACACCTTC. Protein product: CASSSLPTGRGYTF.

The chain carries TRBV27 and TRBJ2-5; D gene unclear. Germline assignment: CDR1 MNHEY and CDR2 SMNVEV (reference sequence). This CDR3 is 14 amino acids long. The V gene lost 3 bases and the J gene lost 1 base, with 9 bases spanning the gap. The DNA for the CDR3 is TGTGCCAGCAGTTTCGAGTCAAGCCAAGAGACCCAGTACTTC. This encodes CASSFESSQETQYF.

The gene calls are TRBV4-3 and TRBJ1-2; D not resolved. The V end was cut by 4 bases, the J end by 5 bases, with 20 bases between. This CDR3 has 16 residues. Germline CDR1 LGHNA, CDR2 YSLEER. The CDR3, as DNA: TGCGCCAGCAGCCCCTCTAGGGAGCGCGGGCCTTATGGCTACACCTTC. It yields the protein CASSPSRERGPYGYTF.

This CDR3 reads CASSKFTGTGAVRDTF. As DNA, the CDR3 is TGTGCCAGCAGCAAATTCACCGGGACAGGTGCGGTCCGTGACACCTTC. This chain uses TRBV9 with TRBJ1-2; 8 positions agree with TRBD1. Germline trimming cut 4 bases from V and 12 bases from J; bases unmatched to any gene: 20. CDR3 length equals 16 residues. Looked up from germline, CDR1 is SGDLS and CDR2 is YYNGEE. The full variable domain, in which reference TRBV9 and TRBJ1-2 provide the parts outside the CDR3, is DSGVTQTPKHLITATGQRVTLRCSPRSGDLSVYWYQQSLDQGLQFLIQYYNGEERAKGNILERFSAQQFPDLHSELNLSSLELGDSALYFCASSKFTGTGAVRDTFGSGTRLTVV.

The genes are TRBV27 and TRBJ2-7, with D maybe TRBD2 (6 bases). Trimming pared 2 bases from V and 1 base from J, leaving 9 bases between. This CDR3 contains 14 residues. Germline V lookup: CDR1 MNHEY, CDR2 SMNVEV (reference sequence). CDR3 sequence (DNA): TGTGCCAGCAGTTTACGCGGGGATTCCTACGAGCAGTACTTC. This encodes CASSLRGDSYEQYF.

The chain is built from TRBV5-1 and TRBJ1-5, with D uncertain. The CDR3 consists of 15 residues. Germline lookup yields CDR1 SGHRS and CDR2 YFSETQ. V lost 0 bases, J lost 0 bases, and 7 bases lay in between. The CDR3 DNA is TGCGCCAGCAGCTTGGAAGGGAGTAGCAATCAGCCCCAGCATTTT. This translates into CASSLEGSSNQPQHF.